This is a list of T cell receptor beta chains from one sample in a study of blood T cell repertoires in COVID-19. The assay was immunoSEQ multiplex PCR, and TCRdb's table has in-frame clones only and misses some. The table lists roughly 250,000 clones, 80% to 90% of them singletons, with around 4.7% in the top ten. Sequenced input: peripheral blood. These receptors came from an older woman with acute or convalescent COVID-19. The CDR3 runs from the conserved cysteine through the conserved F or W. A D gene is named only where the DNA matches it firmly. Clone size appears in some rows only: once, few, many, or a class for an expanded clone.

V gene: TRBV27
clone size: -
J gene: TRBJ1-5
D gene: TRBD1
CDR3 DNA: TGTGCCAGCAGCCTATACCCCCCCGGGACAGGGTTCAATCAGCCCCAGCATTTT
CDR3 protein: CASSLYPPGTGFNQPQHF

V gene: TRBV5-4
clone size: -
J gene: TRBJ2-1
D gene: TRBD2
CDR3 DNA: TGTGCCAGCAGCCGCGGGGGGAGCTCCTACAATGAGCAGTTCTTC
CDR3 protein: CASSRGGSSYNEQFF

V gene: TRBV19
clone size: few
J gene: TRBJ2-5
D gene: TRBD2
CDR3 DNA: TGTGCCAGTAGGCGGGAAGCGGGGGGGATACTTCAAGAGACCCAGTACTTC
CDR3 protein: CASRREAGGILQETQYF

V gene: TRBV6-2/TRBV6-3
clone size: -
J gene: TRBJ2-1
D gene: -
CDR3 DNA: TGTGCCAGCAGTTACTCGTCAGGGTTGTACTACAATGAGCAGTTCTTC
CDR3 protein: CASSYSSGLYYNEQFF

V gene: TRBV9
clone size: -
J gene: TRBJ1-4
D gene: -
CDR3 DNA: TGTGCCAGCAGCGTAGCGCCGGTTGCAACTAATGAAAAACTGTTTTTT
CDR3 protein: CASSVAPVATNEKLFF

V gene: TRBV4-2
clone size: -
J gene: TRBJ1-1
D gene: -
CDR3 DNA: TGTGCCAGCAGCCAAGATCCCATGAACACTGAAGCTTTCTTT
CDR3 protein: CASSQDPMNTEAFF

V gene: TRBV2
clone size: -
J gene: TRBJ2-3
D gene: -
CDR3 DNA: TGTGCCAGCAGTCCCCTAGGCAGCACAGATACGCAGTATTTT
CDR3 protein: CASSPLGSTDTQYF

V gene: TRBV20-1
clone size: -
J gene: TRBJ1-1
D gene: -
CDR3 DNA: TGCAGTGCCACACGAAACACTGAAGCTTTCTTT
CDR3 protein: CSATRNTEAFF

V gene: TRBV28
clone size: -
J gene: TRBJ1-4
D gene: TRBD1
CDR3 DNA: TGTGCCAGCAGTTTAACAGGGGGGAATGAAAAACTGTTTTTT
CDR3 protein: CASSLTGGNEKLFF

V gene: TRBV7-9
clone size: many
J gene: TRBJ1-2
D gene: TRBD1
CDR3 DNA: TGTGCCAGCAGCCAAAGGGACAGGGGGATGGATGGCTACACCTTC
CDR3 protein: CASSQRDRGMDGYTF

V gene: TRBV7-8
clone size: -
J gene: TRBJ1-5
D gene: -
CDR3 DNA: TGTGCCAGCAGCTTATTAAGCGTCAGGGACATCCAGCCCCAGCATTTT
CDR3 protein: CASSLLSVRDIQPQHF

V gene: TRBV2
clone size: -
J gene: TRBJ1-5
D gene: -
CDR3 DNA: TGTGCCAGCAGCTCTCAGGGATCTGTAAATCAGCCCCAGCATTTT
CDR3 protein: CASSSQGSVNQPQHF

V gene: TRBV29-1
clone size: -
J gene: TRBJ2-1
D gene: TRBD2
CDR3 DNA: TGCAGCGTTGAAGGGACTAGCGGGGGGGCCCGAACCAATGAGCAGTTCTTC
CDR3 protein: CSVEGTSGGARTNEQFF

V gene: TRBV6-5
clone size: -
J gene: TRBJ1-5
D gene: TRBD1
CDR3 DNA: TGTGCCAGCAGCGCCGGACAGGGGGCTCAGCCCCAGCATTTT
CDR3 protein: CASSAGQGAQPQHF

V gene: TRBV4-1
clone size: -
J gene: TRBJ1-1
D gene: -
CDR3 DNA: TGCGCCAGCAGCCAAGACGGTTTTGGGAACACTGAAGCTTTCTTT
CDR3 protein: CASSQDGFGNTEAFF

V gene: TRBV9
clone size: -
J gene: TRBJ1-5
D gene: -
CDR3 DNA: TGTGCCAGCAGCCCCCTCGCAGGGCACAATCAGCCCCAGCATTTT
CDR3 protein: CASSPLAGHNQPQHF

V gene: TRBV7-2
clone size: -
J gene: TRBJ1-3
D gene: TRBD1
CDR3 DNA: TGTGCCAGCAGCTTCGGACAGGGGAGTAACACCATATATTTT
CDR3 protein: CASSFGQGSNTIYF

V gene: TRBV19
clone size: -
J gene: TRBJ1-5
D gene: TRBD1
CDR3 DNA: TGTGCCAGCCTCCCGGGACAGGGAATTCAATCAGCCCAGCATTTT
CDR3 protein: CASLPGQGIQSAQHF

V gene: TRBV6-5
clone size: -
J gene: TRBJ1-2
D gene: TRBD1
CDR3 DNA: TGTGCCAGCAGTTCTCGGACAGGGACGGGCGGCTACACCTTC
CDR3 protein: CASSSRTGTGGYTF